The rows below give T cell receptor beta chains drawn from one sample of a study of blood T cell repertoires in COVID-19. The table came from immunoSEQ multiplex PCR; TCRdb's copy has only in-frame clones and leaves some out. The table has some 150,000 clones, roughly 80% seen once; the top ten hold approximately 13%. Sequences were obtained from peripheral blood. The source of these receptors is a woman older than 75 with acute or convalescent COVID-19. The CDR3 runs from the conserved cysteine through the conserved F or W. The order of the fields is D gene, CDR3 length, clone size, J gene, V gene, CDR3 DNA, CDR3 protein. The D gene is left open where the match is weak. Size tells how often a clone was seen (once, few, many) or the class of an expanded clone, and some rows leave it out.

D: TRBD1
length: 12
size: .
J: TRBJ2-1
V: TRBV29-1
DNA: TGCAGCGTCACCAGGTCGGGGACAGGGCCGATCTTC
CDR3: CSVTRSGTGPIF

D: .
length: 13
size: .
J: TRBJ1-4
V: TRBV6-5
DNA: TGTGCCAGCAGCACACAAGCGGGTGAAAAACTGTTTTTT
CDR3: CASSTQAGEKLFF

D: TRBD1
length: 15
size: few
J: TRBJ1-3
V: TRBV5-1
DNA: TGCGCCAGCAGCTTGCTACAGGGGGCTGGAAACACCATATATTTT
CDR3: CASSLLQGAGNTIYF

D: TRBD1
length: 13
size: .
J: TRBJ1-2
V: TRBV29-1
DNA: TGCAGCGTAGCGACAGGGGTAGGCTATGGCTACACCTTC
CDR3: CSVATGVGYGYTF

D: .
length: 12
size: .
J: TRBJ2-2
V: TRBV5-1
DNA: TGCGCCAGCGAGAGGGACACCGGGGAGCTGTTTTTT
CDR3: CASERDTGELFF

D: .
length: 17
size: .
J: TRBJ1-4
V: TRBV1
DNA: TGCACCAGCAGCAAAGACGGTGGCAGGACTTATGAGGGAAAACTGTTTTTT
CDR3: CTSSKDGGRTYEGKLFF

D: TRBD2
length: 17
size: .
J: TRBJ2-2
V: TRBV2
DNA: TGTGCCAGCAGTGAACAGGGACTAGCGGGGGGAGGCGGGGAGCTGTTTTTT
CDR3: CASSEQGLAGGGGELFF

D: .
length: 11
size: .
J: TRBJ2-7
V: TRBV7-9
DNA: TGTGCCAGCAGCATTACAGGCGAGCAGTACTTC
CDR3: CASSITGEQYF

D: TRBD1
length: 15
size: few
J: TRBJ1-5
V: TRBV2
DNA: TGTGCCAGCAGGCTAGGGGGGACAGGGAGTCAGCCCCAGCATTTT
CDR3: CASRLGGTGSQPQHF

D: TRBD2
length: 15
size: once
J: TRBJ2-7
V: TRBV18
DNA: TGTGCCAGCTCACCAGCTAGCGGGAGAAGTCGCGAGCAGTACTTC
CDR3: CASSPASGRSREQYF

D: TRBD2
length: 15
size: few
J: TRBJ2-7
V: TRBV2
DNA: TGTGCCAGCGAAAGGGGGACTAGCGATACCTACGAGCAGTACTTC
CDR3: CASERGTSDTYEQYF

D: .
length: 12
size: .
J: TRBJ1-2
V: TRBV28
DNA: TGTGCCAGCATCGCAGGGGTGGGGGGCTACACCTTC
CDR3: CASIAGVGGYTF

D: TRBD1
length: 14
size: .
J: TRBJ1-4
V: TRBV5-4
DNA: TGTGCCAGCAGCCCAGACAGGGGGCCTGAAAAACTGTTTTTT
CDR3: CASSPDRGPEKLFF

D: .
length: 17
size: .
J: TRBJ2-1
V: TRBV3-1/TRBV3-2
DNA: TGTGCCAGCAGCCAAGCACTAGCTAGGGGATCCACCAATGAGCAGTTCTTC
CDR3: CASSQALARGSTNEQFF

D: TRBD2
length: 15
size: .
J: TRBJ2-1
V: TRBV18
DNA: TGTGCCAGCTCATCGACTAGCGGGAGGATCAATGAGCAGTTCTTC
CDR3: CASSSTSGRINEQFF

D: .
length: 13
size: .
J: TRBJ1-6
V: TRBV10-3
DNA: TGTGCCATCAGTGAGAGGGGGAATTCACCCCTCCACTTT
CDR3: CAISERGNSPLHF

D: TRBD2
length: 13
size: .
J: TRBJ2-7
V: TRBV30
DNA: TGTGCCTGGAGTGCAACTAGCGACCACGAGCAGTACTTC
CDR3: CAWSATSDHEQYF

D: .
length: 13
size: .
J: TRBJ2-1
V: TRBV7-2
DNA: TGTGCCAGCAGCTTATATCAGGCCAATGAGCAGTTCTTC
CDR3: CASSLYQANEQFF

D: .
length: 12
size: .
J: TRBJ1-5
V: TRBV19
DNA: TGTGCCAGTTCCGACGCCCCAGGGCCCCAGCATTTT
CDR3: CASSDAPGPQHF

D: .
length: 17
size: .
J: TRBJ2-5
V: TRBV7-6
DNA: TGTGCCAGCAGCTTAAAATCGTCGGGGGGCGGCGGGGAGACCCAGTACTTC
CDR3: CASSLKSSGGGGETQYF

D: .
length: 14
size: .
J: TRBJ1-5
V: TRBV5-6
DNA: TGTGCCAGCAGCTTCCGACAGGTCAGTCAGCCCCAGCATTTT
CDR3: CASSFRQVSQPQHF

D: TRBD2
length: 14
size: .
J: TRBJ2-1
V: TRBV6-5
DNA: TGTGCCAGCAGTTTTCTAGCGGCCTACAATGAGCAGTTCTTC
CDR3: CASSFLAAYNEQFF

D: .
length: 15
size: .
J: TRBJ2-1
V: TRBV27
DNA: TGTGCCAGCAGTGCTCCGGGACTCTCTACCGATGAGCAGTTCTTC
CDR3: CASSAPGLSTDEQFF

D: TRBD1
length: 16
size: .
J: TRBJ1-4
V: TRBV28
DNA: TGTGCCAGCAGTCCGGGGACAGGGAGGAGGGATGAAAAACTGTTTTTT
CDR3: CASSPGTGRRDEKLFF

D: .
length: 13
size: .
J: TRBJ2-5
V: TRBV12-3/TRBV12-4
DNA: TGTGCCAGCACCTCCCAGGGCCAAGAGACCCAGTACTTC
CDR3: CASTSQGQETQYF

D: TRBD2
length: 16
size: .
J: TRBJ2-3
V: TRBV19
DNA: TGTGCCAGTAGTATTGGACTAGCGGGAGGCACAGATACGCAGTATTTT
CDR3: CASSIGLAGGTDTQYF

D: .
length: 12
size: .
J: TRBJ1-2
V: TRBV29-1
DNA: TGCAGCGTTGGGCGGGAGGACTATGGCTACACCTTC
CDR3: CSVGREDYGYTF

D: .
length: 13
size: .
J: TRBJ2-1
V: TRBV10-3
DNA: TGTGCCATCAGTGATCGGGGGTTCAATGAGCAGTTCTTC
CDR3: CAISDRGFNEQFF

D: .
length: 13
size: once
J: TRBJ1-6
V: TRBV2
DNA: TGTGCCAGCAGGGGGACTGATAATTCACCCCTCCACTTT
CDR3: CASRGTDNSPLHF

D: TRBD2
length: 14
size: .
J: TRBJ2-7
V: TRBV11-2
DNA: TGTGCCAGCAGCAGAAGCGGGACTAACTACGAGCAGTACTTC
CDR3: CASSRSGTNYEQYF

D: .
length: 14
size: .
J: TRBJ2-7
V: TRBV7-8
DNA: TGTGCCAGCAGCCCGGGACTCGCGTCCTACGAGCAGTACTTC
CDR3: CASSPGLASYEQYF

D: TRBD1
length: 15
size: .
J: TRBJ2-7
V: TRBV5-1
DNA: TGCGCCAGCAGCCCGGGACAGGGGGCATCCTACGAGCAGTACTTC
CDR3: CASSPGQGASYEQYF

D: .
length: 15
size: .
J: TRBJ1-1
V: TRBV21-1
DNA: TGTGCCAGCAGCTCGGCGGACAGGGCGAACACTGAAGCTTTCTTT
CDR3: CASSSADRANTEAFF

D: TRBD2
length: 17
size: .
J: TRBJ2-6
V: TRBV7-2
DNA: TGTGCCAGCAGCTACCGGGGGGATTACTCTGGGGCCAACGTCCTGACTTTC
CDR3: CASSYRGDYSGANVLTF

D: TRBD1
length: 16
size: .
J: TRBJ1-1
V: TRBV2
DNA: TGTGCCAGCAGGCAATACAGGGGCGCGAGGAACACTGAAGCTTTCTTT
CDR3: CASRQYRGARNTEAFF

D: .
length: 12
size: few
J: TRBJ2-4
V: TRBV18
DNA: TGTGCCAGCTCACCCGGACACAACATTCAGTACTTC
CDR3: CASSPGHNIQYF

D: .
length: 16
size: .
J: TRBJ2-1
V: TRBV11-2
DNA: TGTGCCAGCAGCCCGGGGGTAGGGCGAGCCTACAATGAGCAGTTCTTC
CDR3: CASSPGVGRAYNEQFF

D: TRBD2
length: 14
size: few
J: TRBJ2-3
V: TRBV5-4
DNA: TGTGCCAGCAGCTGGCGGGGGGGCACAGATACGCAGTATTTT
CDR3: CASSWRGGTDTQYF

D: TRBD2
length: 15
size: many
J: TRBJ2-5
V: TRBV4-1
DNA: TGCGCCAGCAGCCGGCTAGGACTAGCGGGAGAGACCCAGTACTTC
CDR3: CASSRLGLAGETQYF

D: TRBD2
length: 16
size: .
J: TRBJ2-2
V: TRBV4-1
DNA: TGCGCCAGCAGCCAAGACCGTACTAGCGTGAACGGGGAGCTGTTTTTT
CDR3: CASSQDRTSVNGELFF

D: .
length: 14
size: .
J: TRBJ1-2
V: TRBV28
DNA: TGTGCCAGCAGTTCCCCGGGAGATAACTATGGCTACACCTTC
CDR3: CASSSPGDNYGYTF

D: TRBD1
length: 13
size: .
J: TRBJ2-1
V: TRBV2
DNA: TGTGCCAGCAGTTTGGACAGGCACAATGAGCAGTTCTTC
CDR3: CASSLDRHNEQFF

D: TRBD2
length: 14
size: .
J: TRBJ2-7
V: TRBV19
DNA: TGTGCCAGTAGTATTCGGGGGGGCGGAGGCGAGCAGTACTTC
CDR3: CASSIRGGGGEQYF

D: TRBD2
length: 19
size: once
J: TRBJ2-7
V: TRBV4-2
DNA: TGTGCCAGCAGCCAAGATCAACTAGCGGGAGTGTATGAGGCCTACGAGCAGTACTTC
CDR3: CASSQDQLAGVYEAYEQYF

D: .
length: 13
size: .
J: TRBJ1-1
V: TRBV12-3/TRBV12-4
DNA: TGTGCCAGCAGTTTAGGGAGGGGCACTGAAGCTTTCTTT
CDR3: CASSLGRGTEAFF

D: .
length: 12
size: .
J: TRBJ1-2
V: TRBV28
DNA: TGTGCCAGCAAGCGGACAGCCTATGGCTACACCTTC
CDR3: CASKRTAYGYTF

D: .
length: 13
size: .
J: TRBJ1-4
V: TRBV3-1/TRBV3-2
DNA: TGTGCCAGCAGCCTGGGGGCCGATGAAAAACTGTTTTTT
CDR3: CASSLGADEKLFF

D: TRBD2
length: 16
size: .
J: TRBJ2-5
V: TRBV9
DNA: TGTGCCAGCAGCCAAGGACTAGCGAGAGCCCAAGAGACCCAGTACTTC
CDR3: CASSQGLARAQETQYF

D: .
length: 14
size: once
J: TRBJ2-5
V: TRBV7-8
DNA: TGTGCCAGCAGGCGGAATAGCTTTCAAGAGACCCAGTACTTC
CDR3: CASRRNSFQETQYF

D: .
length: 14
size: .
J: TRBJ1-5
V: TRBV19
DNA: TGTGCCAGTAGCCTCTGGGGGGGGAATCAGCCCCAGCATTTT
CDR3: CASSLWGGNQPQHF

D: TRBD1
length: 15
size: .
J: TRBJ2-5
V: TRBV4-2
DNA: TGTGCCAGCAGCCAAGAGACAGGGCTGAGGGAGACCCAGTACTTC
CDR3: CASSQETGLRETQYF

D: .
length: 15
size: .
J: TRBJ1-4
V: TRBV7-2
DNA: TGTGCCAGCAGCTTAGCGAGGACAGCTAATGAAAAACTGTTTTTT
CDR3: CASSLARTANEKLFF

D: TRBD2
length: 15
size: .
J: TRBJ2-5
V: TRBV3-1/TRBV3-2
DNA: TGTGCCAGCAGCCAGGGACTAGCGGGGGTGAAGACCCAGTACTTC
CDR3: CASSQGLAGVKTQYF